This T cell receptor beta chain was found in a study of shared clonotypes between healthy human individuals. Study results and caveats: All-four-donor shared clonotypes had higher generation probabilities than non-shared clonotypes did.

The germline V gene encodes CDR1 MNHEY and CDR2 SVGAGI. V was pared by 7 bases and J by 6 bases, with 22 bases between. CDR3 length: 15 amino acids. Comments on this clone: The antigen remains undetermined.

Tens of thousands of T cell genomes (about 210 ng DNA) went into each sorted-subset replicate. Produced via immunoSEQ multiplex PCR; TCRdb's table is partial and in-frame only. The sample includes about 1.5 million clones, 95% to 99% of them seen just once. This chain links TRBV6-5 with TRBJ2-7; D might be TRBD1 (6 bases). The clonotype comes from a young man in good health. The source material was naive CD4+ T cells sorted from blood. Stated subset: CD45RA+ positively selected. The CDR3 nucleotides read TGTGCCAGCACCCCACTCCCAGGGGCCCGAGGCGAGCAGTACTTC. This codes for CASTPLPGARGEQYF.